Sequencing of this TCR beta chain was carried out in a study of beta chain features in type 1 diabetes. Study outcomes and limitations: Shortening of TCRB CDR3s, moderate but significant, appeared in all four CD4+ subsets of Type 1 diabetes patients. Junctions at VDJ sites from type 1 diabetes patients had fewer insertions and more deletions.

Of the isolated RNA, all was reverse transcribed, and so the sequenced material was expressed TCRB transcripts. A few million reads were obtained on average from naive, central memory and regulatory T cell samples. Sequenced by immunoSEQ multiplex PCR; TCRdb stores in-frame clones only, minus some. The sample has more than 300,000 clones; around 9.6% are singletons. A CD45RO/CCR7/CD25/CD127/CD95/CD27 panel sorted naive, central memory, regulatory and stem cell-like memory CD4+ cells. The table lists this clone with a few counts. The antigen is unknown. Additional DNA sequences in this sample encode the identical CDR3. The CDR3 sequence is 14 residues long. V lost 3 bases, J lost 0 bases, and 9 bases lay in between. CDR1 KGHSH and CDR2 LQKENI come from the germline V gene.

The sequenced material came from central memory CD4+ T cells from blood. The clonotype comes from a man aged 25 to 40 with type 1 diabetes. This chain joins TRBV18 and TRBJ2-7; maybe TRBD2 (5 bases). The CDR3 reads CASSPPGSSYEQYF. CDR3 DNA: TGTGCCAGCTCACCGCCGGGGAGCTCCTACGAGCAGTACTTC.